This T cell receptor (beta chain) was captured in a study of T cell repertoires in cytomegalovirus infection. Points on this clonotype: Its specificity is not known.

Each CDR3 protein is one row after TCRdb ran MiXCR on the reads. The sample yields around 570,000 distinct CDR3 sequences, 40% seen once. This specimen was cultured PBMCs, taken from culture after CMV antigen stimulation. The origin of this receptor is a human donor in good health (CMV status not recorded). Some clones in this sample may be carry-over from other donors' samples.

The CDR3 DNA reads TGTGCCAGCAGAGCCTTCAGCACCGGGGAGCTGTTTTTT. Its translation is CASRAFSTGELFF. The chain employs TRBV11-2 and TRBJ2-2; D is uncertain. CDR1 and CDR2 (germline): SGHAT, FQNNGV. The CDR3 is made up of 13 amino acids. V lost 6 bases, J lost 4 bases, and 9 bases lay in between. The full variable domain, in which reference TRBV11-2 and TRBJ2-2 provide the parts outside the CDR3, is EAGVAQSPRYKIIEKRQSVAFWCNPISGHATLYWYQQILGQGPKLLIQFQNNGVVDDSQLPKDRFSAERLKGVDSTLKIQPAKLEDSAVYLCASRAFSTGELFFGEGSRLTVL.